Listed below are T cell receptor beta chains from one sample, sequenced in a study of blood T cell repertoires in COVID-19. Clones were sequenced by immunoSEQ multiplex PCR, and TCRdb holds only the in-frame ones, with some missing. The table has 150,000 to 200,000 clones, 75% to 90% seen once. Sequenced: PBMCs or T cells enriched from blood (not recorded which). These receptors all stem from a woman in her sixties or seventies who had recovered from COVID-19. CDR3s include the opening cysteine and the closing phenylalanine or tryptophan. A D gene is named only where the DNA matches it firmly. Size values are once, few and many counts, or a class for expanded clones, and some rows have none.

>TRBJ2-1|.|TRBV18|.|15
TGTGCCAGCTCACCACCTACCCGAGCCCCCAATGAGCAGTTCTTC
CASSPPTRAPNEQFF
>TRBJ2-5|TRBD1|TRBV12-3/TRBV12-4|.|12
TGTGCCTGCAGGGGGCTCGGAGAGACCCAGTACTTC
CACRGLGETQYF
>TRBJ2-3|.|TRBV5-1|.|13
TGCGCCAGCAGCTTGATAGTTACAGATACGCAGTATTTT
CASSLIVTDTQYF
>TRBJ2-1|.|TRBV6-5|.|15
TGTGCCAGCAGTTACGGAGGTGGGGGGTACAATGAGCAGTTCTTC
CASSYGGGGYNEQFF
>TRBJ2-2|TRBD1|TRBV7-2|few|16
TGTGCCAGCAGTTCCTACAGGGGACGGAACACCGGGGAGCTGTTTTTT
CASSSYRGRNTGELFF
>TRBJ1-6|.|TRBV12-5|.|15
TGTGCTAGTGGTGCAGGGGAGGGATATAATTCACCCCTCCACTTT
CASGAGEGYNSPLHF
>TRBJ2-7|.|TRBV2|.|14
TGTGCCAGCAGTGTTAGTGTCAGGGGTTACGAGCAGTACTTC
CASSVSVRGYEQYF
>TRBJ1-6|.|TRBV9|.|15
TGTGCCAGCGGTCTGGGGGGGGGCTATAATTCACCCCTCCACTTT
CASGLGGGYNSPLHF
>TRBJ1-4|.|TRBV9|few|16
TGTGCCAGCAGCGTAGGGGCCCGCAGGGAAAATGAAAAACTGTTTTTT
CASSVGARRENEKLFF
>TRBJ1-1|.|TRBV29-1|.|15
TGCAGCGTTGAAGATCGCGGGGGTCAGAACACTGAAGCTTTCTTT
CSVEDRGGQNTEAFF
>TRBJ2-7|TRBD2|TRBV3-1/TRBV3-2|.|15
TGTGCCAGCAGCCAAGACGGGGGGATCTCCTACGAGCAGTACTTC
CASSQDGGISYEQYF
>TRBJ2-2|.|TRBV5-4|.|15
TGTGCCAGCAGCTTGATGGACAAAAACACCGGGGAGCTGTTTTTT
CASSLMDKNTGELFF
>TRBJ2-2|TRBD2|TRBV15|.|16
TGTGCCACCAGCAGATTAGCGGGGGGGCAGGCCGGGGAGCTGTTTTTT
CATSRLAGGQAGELFF
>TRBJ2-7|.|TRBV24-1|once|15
TGTGCCACCAGTGAACCGGGACTGGGGGAGAACGAGCAGTACTTC
CATSEPGLGENEQYF
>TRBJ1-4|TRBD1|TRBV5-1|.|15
TGCGCCAGCAGCTTGGTGGGACAGGGGGTTGAAAAACTGTTTTTT
CASSLVGQGVEKLFF
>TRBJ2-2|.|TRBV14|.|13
TGTGCCAGCAGCTGGACAGCAACCGGGGAGCTGTTTTTT
CASSWTATGELFF
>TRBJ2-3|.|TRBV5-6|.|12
TGTGCCAGCAGTCCGGGGGCAGATACGCAGTATTTT
CASSPGADTQYF
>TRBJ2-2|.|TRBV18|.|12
TGTGCCAGCTCACCAGGGCCCGGGGAGCTGTTTTTT
CASSPGPGELFF
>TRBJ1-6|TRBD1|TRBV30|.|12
TGTGCCTGGGGACAGGCAAATTCACCCCTCCACTTT
CAWGQANSPLHF
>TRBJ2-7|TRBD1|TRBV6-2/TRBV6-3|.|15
TGTGCCAGCAGTGCCGACAGGGTATCCTCCTACGAGCAGTACTTC
CASSADRVSSYEQYF
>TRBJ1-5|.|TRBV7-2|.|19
TGTGCCAGCAGCTTAGTAGTGGCACGGGGGGTGCTTACCAATCAGCCCCAGCATTTT
CASSLVVARGVLTNQPQHF
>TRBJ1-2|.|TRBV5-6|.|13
TGTGCCAGCAGCTTGCTCAGGGTGTATGGCTACACCTTC
CASSLLRVYGYTF
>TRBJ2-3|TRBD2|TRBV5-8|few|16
TGTGCCAGCAGCTTGGCTCCTAGGGGAGGGGCAGATACGCAGTATTTT
CASSLAPRGGADTQYF
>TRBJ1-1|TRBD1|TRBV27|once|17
TGTGCCAGCAGTCCACTATGGGGCGGACAGGGAAACACTGAAGCTTTCTTT
CASSPLWGGQGNTEAFF
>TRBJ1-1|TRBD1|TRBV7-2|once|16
TGTGCCAGCAGCTCGTTGACAGGGGGGTGGAACACTGAAGCTTTCTTT
CASSSLTGGWNTEAFF
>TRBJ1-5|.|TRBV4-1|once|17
TGCGCCAGCAACTCCCCCCGGGGACACCATAGCAATCAGCCCCAGCATTTT
CASNSPRGHHSNQPQHF
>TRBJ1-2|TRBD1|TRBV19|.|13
TGTGCCAGTATGGACAGGGGGCACTATGGCTACACCTTC
CASMDRGHYGYTF
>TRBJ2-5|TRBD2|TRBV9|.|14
TGTGCCAGCAACCCGGGGGGGCGCGATGAGACCCAGTACTTC
CASNPGGRDETQYF
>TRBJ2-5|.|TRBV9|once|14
TGTGCCAGCAGCGTTGGGACTGTCAAAGAGACCCAGTACTTC
CASSVGTVKETQYF
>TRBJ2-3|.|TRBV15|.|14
TGTGCCACCAAGGCGGGGGCACCCACAGATACGCAGTATTTT
CATKAGAPTDTQYF
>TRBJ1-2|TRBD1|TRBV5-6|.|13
TGTGCCAGCAACCCGACAGGGGGCTATGGCTACACCTTC
CASNPTGGYGYTF
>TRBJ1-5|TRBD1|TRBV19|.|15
TGTGCCAGTAGTATCCGGGACAGGGGCAATCAGCCCCAGCATTTT
CASSIRDRGNQPQHF
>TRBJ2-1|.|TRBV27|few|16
TGTGCCAGCAGTTTATCCGCGGGGAGCTCCTACAATGAGCAGTTCTTC
CASSLSAGSSYNEQFF
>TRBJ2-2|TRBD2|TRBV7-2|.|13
TGTGCCAGCACCCTGACTAGCAGCGGGGAGCTGTTTTTT
CASTLTSSGELFF
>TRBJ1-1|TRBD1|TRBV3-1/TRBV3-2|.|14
TGTGCCAGCAGCCGGACAGGGTTCGACACTGAAGCTTTCTTT
CASSRTGFDTEAFF
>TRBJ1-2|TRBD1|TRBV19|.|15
TGTGCCAGTAGTATCCAGACAGGGGGCCTTTATGGCTACACCTTC
CASSIQTGGLYGYTF
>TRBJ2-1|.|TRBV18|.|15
TGTGCCAGCTCACCTGGACTGGTCTCCTACAATGAGCAGTTCTTC
CASSPGLVSYNEQFF
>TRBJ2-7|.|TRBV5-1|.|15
TGCGCCAGCAGCTTGGGTAGCGGAGCCCCCTACGAGCAGTACTTC
CASSLGSGAPYEQYF
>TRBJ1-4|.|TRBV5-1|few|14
TGCGCCAGCAGCTTGTTAGACTTGAATGAAAAACTGTTTTTT
CASSLLDLNEKLFF
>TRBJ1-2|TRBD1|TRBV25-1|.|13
TGTGCCAGCTGGGGCCCTGGGACAGATGGCTACACCTTC
CASWGPGTDGYTF
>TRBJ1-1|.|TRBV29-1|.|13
TGCAGCGGGTACGGGGTGATGAACACTGAAGCTTTCTTT
CSGYGVMNTEAFF
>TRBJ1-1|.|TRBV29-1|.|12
TGCAGCGTGGCCCCAGGGTCCCCTGAAGCTTTCTTT
CSVAPGSPEAFF
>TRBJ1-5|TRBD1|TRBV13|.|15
TGTGCCAGCAGCTTGGGACAGGGGGCGAGGCAGCCCCAGCATTTT
CASSLGQGARQPQHF
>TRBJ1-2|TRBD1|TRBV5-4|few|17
TGTGCCAGCAGCGGGATGGGACAGGGTATGACTAACTATGGCTACACCTTC
CASSGMGQGMTNYGYTF
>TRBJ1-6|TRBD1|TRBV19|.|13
TGTGCCAGTAGTATGGGACAGATGTCACCCCTCCACTTT
CASSMGQMSPLHF
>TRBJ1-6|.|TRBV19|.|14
TGTGCCAGTATTGAGGGGGACGGAGTTTCACCCCTCCACTTT
CASIEGDGVSPLHF
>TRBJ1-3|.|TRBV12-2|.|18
TGTGCAAGTCGCTTAGAATCGGCGAGACAGGGAGATGGAAACACCATATATTTT
CASRLESARQGDGNTIYF
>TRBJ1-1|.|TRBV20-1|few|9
TGCAGTCCCCACTCCTCCGCTTTCTTT
CSPHSSAFF
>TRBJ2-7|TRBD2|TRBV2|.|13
TGTGCCAGCGGAGCGGGGCCCCTCTACGAGCAGTACTTC
CASGAGPLYEQYF
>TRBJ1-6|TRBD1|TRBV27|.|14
TGTGCCAGCAGAGGGGGCCGGTATAATTCACCCCTCCACTTT
CASRGGRYNSPLHF
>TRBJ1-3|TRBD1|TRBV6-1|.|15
TGTGCCAGCAGTGAAGGGTGGACAGGGCGAAACACCATATATTTT
CASSEGWTGRNTIYF
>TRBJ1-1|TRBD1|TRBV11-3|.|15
TGTGCCAGCAGCTTGGGCCAGGGGGCCGGCACTGAAGCTTTCTTT
CASSLGQGAGTEAFF
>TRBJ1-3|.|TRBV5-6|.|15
TGTGCCAGCAGCTTAGAGGGCTACTCTGGAAACACCATATATTTT
CASSLEGYSGNTIYF
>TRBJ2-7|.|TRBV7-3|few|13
TGTGCCAGCAGCTTAACTAGCTCCTACGAGCAGTACTTC
CASSLTSSYEQYF
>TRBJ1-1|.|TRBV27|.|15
TGTGCCAGCAGTTCAGCAGGGGCGGCACACACTGAAGCTTTCTTT
CASSSAGAAHTEAFF
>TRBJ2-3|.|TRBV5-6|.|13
TGTGCCAGCAGAGAGAGAAGCACAGATACGCAGTATTTT
CASRERSTDTQYF
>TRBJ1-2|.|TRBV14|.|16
TGTGCCAGCAGCCAAAAGAGACAGGCCCTTAACTATGGCTACACCTTC
CASSQKRQALNYGYTF
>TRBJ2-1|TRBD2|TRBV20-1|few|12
TGCAGTGCTAGTAGCGGGGGCAGTGAGCAGTTCTTC
CSASSGGSEQFF
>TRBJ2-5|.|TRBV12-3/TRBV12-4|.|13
TGTGCCAGCAGTTTCCGGGTACAAGAGACCCAGTACTTC
CASSFRVQETQYF
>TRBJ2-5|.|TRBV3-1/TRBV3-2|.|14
TGTGCCAGCAGCCAAGATAGGGGTCAAGAGACCCAGTACTTC
CASSQDRGQETQYF